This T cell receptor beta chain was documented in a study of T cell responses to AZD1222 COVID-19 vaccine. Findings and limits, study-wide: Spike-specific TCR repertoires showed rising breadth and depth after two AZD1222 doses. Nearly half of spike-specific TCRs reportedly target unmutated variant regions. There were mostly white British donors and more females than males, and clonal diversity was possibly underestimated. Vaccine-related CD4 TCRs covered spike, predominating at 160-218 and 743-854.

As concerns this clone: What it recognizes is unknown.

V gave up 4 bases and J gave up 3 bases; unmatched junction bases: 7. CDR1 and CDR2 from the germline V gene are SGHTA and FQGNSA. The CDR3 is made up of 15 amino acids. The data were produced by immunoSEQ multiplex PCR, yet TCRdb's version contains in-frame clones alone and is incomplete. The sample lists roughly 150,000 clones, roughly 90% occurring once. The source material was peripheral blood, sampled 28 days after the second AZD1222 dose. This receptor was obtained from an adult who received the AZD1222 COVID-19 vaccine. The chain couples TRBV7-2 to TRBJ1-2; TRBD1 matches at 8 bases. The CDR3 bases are TGTGCCAGCAGCTCTAACCCAGGGGGCGACTATGGCTACACCTTC. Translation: CASSSNPGGDYGYTF.